These 26 T cell receptor beta chains came from one sample sequenced in a study of blood T cells in healthy people across ages. Combining a sample-barcoded 5' primer with a J-beta primer mix, a second PCR ran for about 7 to 12 cycles. One entry per CDR3 protein, called by TCRdb with MiXCR from the 5' RACE reads. The sample lists 600,000 to 850,000 distinct CDR3 sequences, roughly two fifths seen once, with 20% to 25% in the top ten. Sample: blood. These receptors all come from an older woman in good health.

The rearrangement links TRBV9 to TRBJ2-4; 7 bases match TRBD2. The length of the CDR3 is 15 residues. J gave up 1 base and V 3 bases, and 4 bases lay outside the gene matches. Germline V lookup: CDR1 SGDLS, CDR2 YYNGEE. CDR3 bases: TGTGCCAGCAGCGAGGAGACTAGCGCCAAAAACATTCAGTACTTC. Its translation: CASSEETSAKNIQYF.

V and J are TRBV5-1 and TRBJ2-1, with D possibly being TRBD1 or TRBD2 (6 bases each). Germline-derived CDR1 and CDR2 are SGHRS and YFSETQ. The CDR3 is 14 residues long. Trimming removed 0 bases at V and 10 bases at J, with 14 bases between. CDR3 DNA sequence: TGCGCCAGCAGCTTGGCCGTGACTAGGGGGGAGCAGTTCTTC. Residues: CASSLAVTRGEQFF.

This clonotype was seen a handful of times. This chain links TRBV30 with TRBJ2-7, with 11 bases lining up with TRBD2. This CDR3 region has 15 residues. V lost 3 bases, J lost 2 bases, and 6 bases stayed unmatched. CDR1 and CDR2 (germline): GTSNPN, SVGIG (reference sequence). CDR3 nucleotide sequence: TGTGCCTGGAGGGCTAGCGGGGGGTCCACCTACGAGCAGTACTTC. Protein sequence: CAWRASGGSTYEQYF.

DNA of the CDR3: TGTGCCAGTAGCATGGGACTGTTGGTCTACGAGCAGTACTTC. Residues: CASSMGLLVYEQYF. The rearrangement links TRBV19 to TRBJ2-4; a possible D gene is TRBD2 (6 bases). The J call is uncertain, as TRBJ2-7 better fits the DNA end. Germline V gene data show CDR1 as LNHDA and CDR2 as SQIVND (reference sequence). This CDR3 region has 14 residues.

CDR3 region: CASSPDRGQRTEAFF. The CDR3 DNA follows: TGTGCCAGCAGTCCCGACAGGGGGCAGAGAACTGAAGCTTTCTTT. The V gene is TRBV27, the J gene TRBJ1-1; 10 positions match TRBD1. CDR1 and CDR2 from the germline V gene are MNHEY and SMNVEV (reference sequence). The CDR3 runs to 15 residues. V shed 5 bases, J shed 5 bases, and the junction held 8 bases outside the gene matches.

The sample holds a few counts of this clonotype. This chain uses TRBV18 with TRBJ2-7; the D is unclear. V was pared by 3 bases and J by 6 bases, with 15 bases between. The germline gives CDR1 KGHSH, CDR2 LQKENI. The CDR3 covers 14 residues. The CDR3 region is CASSPGREVVEQYF. The DNA for the CDR3 is TGTGCCAGCTCACCTGGTCGAGAAGTGGTCGAGCAGTACTTC.

This clonotype was found a few times. This sequence joins TRBV28 and TRBJ2-5; D is undetermined. Per the germline V gene, CDR1 is MDHEN and CDR2 is SYDVKM. The V end was cut by 2 bases, the J end by 2 bases, with 3 bases between. The CDR3 is 12 amino acids. The CDR3 DNA follows: TGTGCCAGCAGTTTAAGGCAAGAGACCCAGTACTTC. Residues: CASSLRQETQYF. Using reference TRBV28 and TRBJ2-5 for the parts outside the CDR3, the full variable domain is DVKVTQSSRYLVKRTGEKVFLECVQDMDHENMFWYRQDPGLGLRLIYFSYDVKMKEKGDIPEGYSVSREKKERFSLILESASTNQTSMYLCASSLRQETQYFGPGTRLLVL.

The V and J genes are TRBV12-3 or TRBV12-4 and TRBJ1-1; 8 nucleotides agree with TRBD1. With 6 bases clipped from V and 7 bases from J, the junction kept 10 bases outside the gene matches. The length of the CDR3 is 14 residues. The CDR3 region is CASSSHPQGVEAFF. CDR3 nucleotide sequence: TGTGCCAGCAGCTCTCATCCACAGGGGGTTGAAGCTTTCTTT.

The rearrangement uses TRBV7-9 and TRBJ1-1; possibly TRBD1 for D (5 bases). V lost 5 bases, J lost 1 base, and 14 bases lay in between. CDR3 length: 15 residues. Germline V gene lookup returns CDR1 SEHNR and CDR2 FQNEAQ (reference sequence). CDR3 nucleotides: TGTGCCAGCAGCCGAGGGGATGGGCCGAACACTGAAGCTTTCTTT. This gives the protein CASSRGDGPNTEAFF.

On this clonotype itself: A much larger clone lies one base from this, so it may be a read error. The chain employs TRBV28 and TRBJ2-5; D unclear. The CDR3 is made up of 11 amino acids. V lost 7 bases, J lost 13 bases, and 16 bases lay in between. Germline V gives CDR1 MDHEN, CDR2 SYDVKM. CDR3 loop: CASTLGFERYF. DNA of the CDR3: TGTGCCAGCACCCTGGGGTTCGAGCGGTACTTC.

The sample holds a few counts of this clonotype. The chain combines TRBV9 with TRBJ2-7, with unresolved D. This CDR3 is 14 amino acids long. With 3 bases removed from V and 1 base from J, the gap between germline ends came to 11 bases. From germline, CDR1 is SGDLS and CDR2 YYNGEE. CDR3 residues: CASSESGISYEQYF. In nucleotides, the CDR3 is TGTGCCAGCAGCGAGAGTGGCATTTCCTACGAGCAGTACTTC.

The rearrangement joins TRBV7-2 to TRBJ1-1; no firm D call. The V end lost 7 bases, the J end lost 3 bases, and 15 bases lay between the germline ends. The CDR3 has 14 residues. Germline V gene data show CDR1 as SGHTA and CDR2 as FQGNSA. The CDR3 nucleotides are TGTGCCAGCACCCCAGGTTGGGTGCACACTGAAGCTTTCTTT. It specifies CASTPGWVHTEAFF.

The chain uses TRBV29-1 and TRBJ2-5; the D gene is possibly TRBD1 (6 bases). Germline values: CDR1 SQVTM, CDR2 ANQGSEA. V lost 3 bases and J 11 bases, leaving 19 bases between the germline ends. CDR3 length: 13 amino acids. CDR3 DNA: TGCAGCGTTGATCCCAGGGGCTTGGATGAGCAGTACTTC. This translates into CSVDPRGLDEQYF.

The CDR3 DNA reads as TGTGCCAGCATCATAGCGGCAGGGGGCACTGAAGCTTTCTTT. Translating gives CASIIAAGGTEAFF. V and J are TRBV6-5 and TRBJ1-1; 7 bases agree with TRBD1. Losses at the gene ends were 7 bases for V and 4 bases for J; bases not matched to a gene: 9. CDR3 length: 14 amino acids. The germline gives CDR1 MNHEY, CDR2 SVGAGI.

J is TRBJ1-2 and V is TRBV10-3; D call uncertain. The CDR3 covers 13 residues. Trimming left V 4 bases short and J 5 bases short, with 11 bases between. In germline, CDR1 is ENHRY, CDR2 SYGVKD. CDR3 sequence: CAISGGLGYGYTF. In nucleotides, the CDR3 is TGTGCCATCAGTGGGGGTTTGGGGTATGGCTACACCTTC.

This chain joins TRBV2 and TRBJ2-3; 11 nucleotides match TRBD2. With V trimmed by 2 bases and J by 3 bases, 13 bases remained unmatched. The CDR3 spans 19 residues. Germline loops: CDR1 SNHLY, CDR2 FYNNEI. The CDR3 region is CASSESASGGPEFTDTQYF. In DNA form, the CDR3 reads TGTGCCAGCAGTGAATCGGCTAGCGGGGGGCCGGAGTTTACAGATACGCAGTATTTT.

The chain links TRBV7-2 to TRBJ2-4; D could derive from TRBD1 or TRBD2 (6 bases each). The DNA end favors TRBJ2-7, so the J call may be wrong. This CDR3 is 15 amino acids long. Germline loops: CDR1 SGHTA, CDR2 FQGNSA. CDR3 sequence: CASSFQGRTAYEQYF. CDR3 DNA: TGTGCCAGCAGCTTCCAGGGGAGGACGGCCTACGAGCAGTACTTC.

Only a few counts were recorded for this clonotype. This chain uses TRBV2 with TRBJ2-5, with D possibly being TRBD2 (5 bases). Germline V gives CDR1 SNHLY, CDR2 FYNNEI. V lost 3 bases and J lost 1, with 9 bases in between. The CDR3 runs 14 residues. The CDR3 DNA follows: TGTGCCAGCAGTGACGCTAGCTTCCAAGAGACCCAGTACTTC. Its translation: CASSDASFQETQYF.

V gene TRBV9 combines with J gene TRBJ2-4; a possible D gene is TRBD2 (5 bases). The CDR3 is 15 amino acids. Trimming removed 0 bases from V and 7 bases from J, with 14 bases in between. The germline gives CDR1 SGDLS, CDR2 YYNGEE. CDR3 sequence: CASSVESGNGNIQYF. The CDR3 DNA reads TGTGCCAGCAGCGTAGAGTCGGGGAACGGGAACATTCAGTACTTC.

As DNA, the CDR3 is TGTGCCAGCAGCGTAGGAACTAGCGGCGGGAAGCAGTACTTC. Amino acids: CASSVGTSGGKQYF. The J gene is TRBJ2-7, the V gene TRBV9, with TRBD2 matching over 8 bases. Germline V CDR1 and CDR2: SGDLS, YYNGEE. The CDR3 runs to 14 residues. V was clipped by 0 bases and J by 8 bases; unmatched bases: 7. The full variable domain, completed using reference TRBV9 and TRBJ2-7, is DSGVTQTPKHLITATGQRVTLRCSPRSGDLSVYWYQQSLDQGLQFLIQYYNGEERAKGNILERFSAQQFPDLHSELNLSSLELGDSALYFCASSVGTSGGKQYFGPGTRLTVT.

The chain recombines TRBV20-1 with TRBJ2-3, with a tentative D call TRBD1 (6 bases). The V gene lost 2 bases and the J gene lost 2 bases, with 11 bases spanning the gap. Germline loops: CDR1 DFQATT, CDR2 SNEGSKA (reference sequence). CDR3 size: 14 residues. CDR3 amino acids: CSARIWDNTDTQYF. The CDR3 DNA is TGCAGTGCTAGAATTTGGGACAACACAGATACGCAGTATTTT.

The chain joins TRBV27 to TRBJ1-5; 9 bases line up with TRBD1. V gave up 3 bases and J gave up 6 bases; unmatched junction bases: 3. The V gene's germline CDR1 is MNHEY and CDR2 SMNVEV (reference sequence). The CDR3 spans 14 residues. CDR3 sequence reads: CASSFGQGSQPQHF. The CDR3 DNA reads as TGTGCCAGCAGTTTTGGACAGGGGAGTCAGCCCCAGCATTTT.

This chain joins TRBV6-5 and TRBJ2-6; D gene unclear. The V gene lost 0 bases and the J gene lost 4 bases, with 10 bases spanning the gap. This CDR3 is built from 16 residues. Germline CDR1 is MNHEY and CDR2 is SVGAGI. CDR3 sequence (DNA): TGTGCCAGCAGTTACTCGACTCTGACCGGGGCCAACGTCCTGACTTTC. Translating gives CASSYSTLTGANVLTF.

This clonotype occurred a few times. One end of the junction varies from germline; a read error may be responsible. The genes are TRBV27 and TRBJ2-6; maybe TRBD1 (5 bases). Germline CDR1 and CDR2: MNHEY and SMNVEV (reference sequence). There are 17 residues in the CDR3. CDR3 amino acids: CASSPYGRNSGANVLTF. The CDR3 nucleotides read TGTGCCAGCAGTCCCTATGGACGCAACTCTGGGGCCAACGTCCTGACTTTT.

This clonotype was seen only a few times. The rearrangement links TRBV5-4 to TRBJ2-7; 12 nucleotides line up with TRBD2. CDR1 and CDR2 (germline): SGHNT, YYREEE (reference sequence). The CDR3 runs to 17 residues. The junction had 13 bases not matched to a gene; V was cut back by 2 bases and J by 7 bases. The CDR3 DNA reads as TGTGCCAGCAGCTTCCTCCTGACTAGCGGGGGCACTAAGGAGCAGTACTTC. Protein sequence: CASSFLLTSGGTKEQYF.

The gene calls are TRBV15 and TRBJ2-7; TRBD2 aligns across 11 bases. Germline trimming cut 4 bases from V and 7 bases from J; bases unmatched to any gene: 18. Germline lookup yields CDR1 LNHNV and CDR2 YYDKDF (reference sequence). The CDR3 loop spans 18 amino acids. In nucleotides, the CDR3 is TGTGCCACCAGCAATAAGGGGATAGCGGGAGGGATTAACAATGAGCAGTACTTC. Translation: CATSNKGIAGGINNEQYF. The full variable domain, in which reference TRBV15 and TRBJ2-7 provide the parts outside the CDR3, is DAMVIQNPRYQVTQFGKPVTLSCSQTLNHNVMYWYQQKSSQAPKLLFHYYDKDFNNEADTPDNFQSRRPNTSFCFLDIRSPGLGDTAMYLCATSNKGIAGGINNEQYFGPGTRLTVT.